This T cell receptor (beta chain) was observed in a study of OX40 agonist ivuxolimab in advanced cancers. Study overall: Patients took ivuxolimab, an agonistic anti-OX40 (CD134) antibody. General study points: Blood T cells, both CD4+ and CD8+, expanded clonally by week 6 at 0.1 to 3.0 mg/kg.

This clone appeared once. The antigen remains unidentified. Distinct nucleotide sequences in the sample also encode this CDR3. The CDR3 sequence is 14 residues long. Trimming at V came to 4 bases and at J to 4 bases, leaving 5 bases not matched to a gene. Germline V gene data show CDR1 as SGHRS and CDR2 as YFSETQ. The assay was immunoSEQ multiplex PCR, and TCRdb's table has in-frame clones only and misses some. This table has 30,000 to 35,000 clones, over 80% appearing once. This chain uses TRBV5-1 with TRBJ2-1, with 7 positions matching TRBD2. The specimen was CD4+ or CD8+ T cells sorted from blood, collected in a trial of the OX40 agonist ivuxolimab. The TCR comes from an adult with an advanced solid tumor such as melanoma, head and neck, liver or kidney cancer. CDR3: CASSPSGAYNEQFF. The CDR3 DNA reads TGCGCCAGCAGCCCTAGCGGTGCGTACAATGAGCAGTTCTTC.